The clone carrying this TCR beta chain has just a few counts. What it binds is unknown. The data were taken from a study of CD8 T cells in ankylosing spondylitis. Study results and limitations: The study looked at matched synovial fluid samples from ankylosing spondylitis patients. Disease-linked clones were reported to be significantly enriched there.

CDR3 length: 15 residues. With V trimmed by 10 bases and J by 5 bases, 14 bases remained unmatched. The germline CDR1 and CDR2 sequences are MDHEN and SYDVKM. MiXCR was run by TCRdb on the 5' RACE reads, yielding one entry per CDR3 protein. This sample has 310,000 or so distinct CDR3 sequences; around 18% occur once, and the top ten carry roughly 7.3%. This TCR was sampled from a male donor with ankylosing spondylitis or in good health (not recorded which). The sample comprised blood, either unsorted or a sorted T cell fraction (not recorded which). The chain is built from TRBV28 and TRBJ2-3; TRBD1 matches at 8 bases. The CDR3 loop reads CAIARGLRDEDTQYF. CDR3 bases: TGTGCCATCGCCAGGGGGCTCCGGGATGAAGATACGCAGTATTTT.